This TCR beta chain comes out of a study of T cell responses to AZD1222 COVID-19 vaccine. CDR3 length equals 14 residues. Trimming pared 4 bases from V and 6 bases from J, leaving 15 bases between. Germline CDR1 MDHEN, CDR2 SYDVKM. The table came from immunoSEQ multiplex PCR; TCRdb's copy has only in-frame clones and leaves some out. Of 110,000 to 150,000 clones listed, approximately 94% are singletons. This receptor was obtained from an adult in good health. The rearrangement uses TRBV28 and TRBJ1-2; D ambiguous. This sample comprised peripheral blood, obtained on day 0 of AZD1222 vaccination. The CDR3 bases are TGTGCCAGCAGTTCTCAGACGGTTGAAAATGGCTACACCTTC. This gives the protein CASSSQTVENGYTF.